The present T cell receptor beta chain was sequenced within a study of immune heterogeneity within non-small cell lung tumors. Study background: Histologically, several tumors were squamous cell carcinomas and about 11 were non-squamous carcinomas. The remaining 1 tumor was not otherwise specified.

It was with 32 V and 13 J primers that multiplex PCR amplified TCR beta CDR3. One entry per CDR3 protein results from TCRdb running MiXCR on the multiplex PCR reads. The sample lists approximately 19,000 distinct CDR3 sequences; 25% to 35% were seen once. For this clonotype: The antigen is undetermined.

Genomic DNA from bulk tumor acted as the template, and around 600 ng was loaded per sample. Several biopsies per primary tumor, spaced far apart, were taken during surgery. Patients with untreated, newly diagnosed non-small cell lung cancer underwent curative surgery. Notes on the study in general: Individual patients mostly differed in their high-frequency T-cell receptor beta clonotypes. The correlation between local T-cell clonality and local tumor mutational burden was positive, moderate in strength and statistically significant, with R roughly 0.36.

This CDR3 region has 15 residues. The germline gives CDR1 SGHDT, CDR2 YYEEEE. Trimming removed 6 bases from V and 8 bases from J, with 20 bases in between. The chain recombines TRBV5-6 with TRBJ1-4, with D perhaps TRBD1 (6 bases). This TCR came from a man aged 40-49 years with non-small cell lung cancer. Material for sequencing was lung tumor tissue. The CDR3 here is CASTTAGGAGEKLFF. The CDR3 nucleotides read TGTGCCAGCACCACCGCGGGGGGGGCAGGCGAAAAACTGTTTTTT. Using reference TRBV5-6 and TRBJ1-4 for the parts outside the CDR3, the full variable domain is DAGVTQSPTHLIKTRGQQVTLRCSPKSGHDTVSWYQQALGQGPQFIFQYYEEEERQRGNFPDRFSGHQFPNYSSELNVNALLLGDSALYLCASTTAGGAGEKLFFGSGTQLSVL.